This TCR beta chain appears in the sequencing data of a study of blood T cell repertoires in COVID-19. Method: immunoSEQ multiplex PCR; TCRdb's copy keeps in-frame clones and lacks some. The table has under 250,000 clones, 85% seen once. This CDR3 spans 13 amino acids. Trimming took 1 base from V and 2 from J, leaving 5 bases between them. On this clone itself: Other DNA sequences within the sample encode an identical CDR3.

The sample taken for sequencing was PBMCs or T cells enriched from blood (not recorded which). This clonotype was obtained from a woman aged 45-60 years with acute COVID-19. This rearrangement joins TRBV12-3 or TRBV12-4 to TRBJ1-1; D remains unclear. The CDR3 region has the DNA TGTGCCAGCAGTTTAGGGAGAAACACTGAAGCTTTCTTT. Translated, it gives CASSLGRNTEAFF.